The subject of this entry is one T cell receptor beta chain. Germline CDR1 and CDR2: KGHDR and SFDVKD. Trimming took 3 bases from V and 6 from J; bases not matched to a gene: 9. The CDR3 is made up of 15 amino acids. TCRdb redid the calling of the RT-PCR reads with MiXCR, one entry per CDR3 protein. The data hold 650,000 to 800,000 distinct CDR3 sequences, with 14% observed a single time. This sequence was found in a female donor in good health, serving as a healthy control. The source material was memory CD4+ T cells from blood. The gene calls are TRBV24-1 and TRBJ1-2; TRBD1 aligns across 7 bases. The CDR3 sequence: CATSDTPDRENGYTF. DNA for the CDR3: TGTGCCACCAGTGATACCCCAGACAGGGAGAATGGCTACACCTTC.